The present T cell receptor beta chain was sequenced within a study of blood T cell repertoires in COVID-19. Study background: Material from acute and convalescent COVID-19 was sourced from the United States, Italy and Spain.

Germline V gene lookup returns CDR1 SNHLY and CDR2 FYNNEI. V lost 1 base, J lost 2 bases, and 8 bases lay in between. CDR3 length: 14 residues. Sequencing used immunoSEQ multiplex PCR; TCRdb keeps in-frame clones, though not all of them. Found here are 70,000 to 85,000 clones, roughly 80% of them singletons; the top ten hold 12%. The V call is TRBV2, the J call TRBJ1-2; no clear D gene. The sequenced sample consisted of peripheral blood. This receptor was identified in a man older than 75 with acute or convalescent COVID-19. DNA for the CDR3: TGTGCCAGCAGTGAAGAGCGCGTGAACTATGGCTACACCTTC. As protein: CASSEERVNYGYTF. Based on the CDR3 plus reference TRBV2 and TRBJ1-2, the full variable domain is EPEVTQTPSHQVTQMGQEVILRCVPISNHLYFYWYRQILGQKVEFLVSFYNNEISEKSEIFDDQFSVERPDGSNFTLKIRSTKLEDSAMYFCASSEERVNYGYTFGSGTRLTVV.